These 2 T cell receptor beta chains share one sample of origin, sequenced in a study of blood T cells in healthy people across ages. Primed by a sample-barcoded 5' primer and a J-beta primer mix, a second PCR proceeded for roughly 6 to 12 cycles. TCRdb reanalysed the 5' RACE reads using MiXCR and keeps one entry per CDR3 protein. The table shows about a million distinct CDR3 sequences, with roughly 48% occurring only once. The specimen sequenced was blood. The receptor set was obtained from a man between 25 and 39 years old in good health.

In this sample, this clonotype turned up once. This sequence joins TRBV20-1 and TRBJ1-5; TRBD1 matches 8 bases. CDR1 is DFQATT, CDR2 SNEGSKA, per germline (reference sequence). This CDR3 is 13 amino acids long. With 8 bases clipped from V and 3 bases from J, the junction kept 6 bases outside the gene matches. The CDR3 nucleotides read TGCAGTACTGTGGACAGGGCCAATCAGCCCCAGCATTTT. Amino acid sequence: CSTVDRANQPQHF.

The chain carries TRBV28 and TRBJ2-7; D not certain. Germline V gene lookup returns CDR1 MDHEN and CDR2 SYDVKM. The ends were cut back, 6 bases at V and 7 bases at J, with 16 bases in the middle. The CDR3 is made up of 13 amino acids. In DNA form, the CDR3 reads TGTGCCAGCAGCCCGGGCCTACAACGAGAGCAGTACTTC. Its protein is CASSPGLQREQYF.